These T cell receptor beta chains were read from a single sample in a study of T cell responses to AZD1222 COVID-19 vaccine. Sequencing used immunoSEQ multiplex PCR; TCRdb keeps in-frame clones, though not all of them. This table holds 200,000 or so clones, 88% found once. This material consisted of peripheral blood, taken on day 0 of AZD1222 vaccination. Receptor source: an adult in good health. Each CDR3 is given with its conserved first and last residue. A D gene is named only where the DNA matches it firmly. Rows may omit the clone size; those that give it use once, few, many or a size class.

cdr3_length,j_call,v_call,d_call,clone_size,cdr3_nt,cdr3_aa
12,TRBJ1-5,TRBV6-5,NA,NA,TGTGCCAGCAGTCTCGAATGGCAGCCCCAGCATTTT,CASSLEWQPQHF
13,TRBJ1-5,TRBV6-1,NA,once,TGTGCCAGCAGTGAACAGGGCTCTCAGCCCCAGCATTTT,CASSEQGSQPQHF
12,TRBJ2-5,TRBV2,NA,NA,TGTGCCAGCAGGGACAGCGGAGAGACCCAGTACTTC,CASRDSGETQYF
15,TRBJ2-7,TRBV7-2,NA,NA,TGTGCCAGCAGCCCAGGGGACTACCCGACCTACGAGCAGTACTTC,CASSPGDYPTYEQYF
14,TRBJ1-4,TRBV11-1,NA,NA,TGTGCCAGGGAGGACGGGGAATTTGATGAAAAACTGTTTTTT,CAREDGEFDEKLFF
16,TRBJ2-1,TRBV19,TRBD2,NA,TGTGCCAGTAGTATAGAAACTAGCGGGGGGGCTCCGGAGCAGTTCTTC,CASSIETSGGAPEQFF
14,TRBJ2-7,TRBV9,TRBD2,NA,TGTGCCAGCAGCGTAGGGGCGGGGGGCTACGAGCAGTACTTC,CASSVGAGGYEQYF
16,TRBJ1-1,TRBV12-5,NA,NA,TGTGCTAGTGGGTACCGTCGGGACAAGCCGGGCACTGAAGCTTTCTTT,CASGYRRDKPGTEAFF
16,TRBJ1-4,TRBV4-2,NA,NA,TGTGCCAGCAGCCAAGTCGGACGCGGGGAAAATGAAAAACTGTTTTTT,CASSQVGRGENEKLFF
14,TRBJ1-1,TRBV18,TRBD1,NA,TGTGCCAGCTCCACAGGGGAAGAGTACACTGAAGCTTTCTTT,CASSTGEEYTEAFF
15,TRBJ2-2,TRBV5-4,NA,NA,TGTGCCAGCAGCCGGACTACCGCGAACACCGGGGAGCTGTTTTTT,CASSRTTANTGELFF
13,TRBJ2-2,TRBV5-6,TRBD1,NA,TGTGCCAGCTTCCAGGGGGCGACCGGGGAGCTGTTTTTT,CASFQGATGELFF
14,TRBJ1-2,TRBV6-5,TRBD1,few,TGTGCCAGCAGACGGGGACAGGGTGTCTATGGCTACACCTTC,CASRRGQGVYGYTF
15,TRBJ1-2,TRBV6-5,TRBD1,NA,TGTGCCAGCAGTCGGACAGGGTTTGGGGACTATGGCTACACCTTC,CASSRTGFGDYGYTF
14,TRBJ1-2,TRBV28,NA,NA,TGTGCCAGCAGTTCCGGGCAGGGCTCTCGTGGCTACACCTTC,CASSSGQGSRGYTF
15,TRBJ1-1,TRBV18,TRBD1,NA,TGTGCCAGCTCACCATCGGGACAGGGGTTAGCCGTAGCTTTCTTT,CASSPSGQGLAVAFF
14,TRBJ2-5,TRBV5-4,TRBD1,NA,TGTGCCAGCAGCTCCCTTGACAGGGGGAGGGCCCAGTACTTC,CASSSLDRGRAQYF
15,TRBJ1-2,TRBV6-5,TRBD1,NA,TGTGCCAGCAGTTACCTAGACAGGGAGGCCTATGGCTACACCTTC,CASSYLDREAYGYTF
11,TRBJ2-3,TRBV5-1,NA,NA,TGCGCCAGCAGCTCCACAGATACGCAGTATTTT,CASSSTDTQYF
17,TRBJ2-3,TRBV19,NA,NA,TGTGCCAGTAGTATAGTACGAGGTAGTAGTAGTCGGGATACGCAGTATTTT,CASSIVRGSSSRDTQYF
15,TRBJ1-2,TRBV30,NA,NA,TGTGCCTGGATCCTAAGGGGTCGCCAAAACTATGGCTACACCTTC,CAWILRGRQNYGYTF
11,TRBJ2-1,TRBV20-1,NA,NA,TGCAGTGCTAGTAACTACAATGAGCAGTTCTTC,CSASNYNEQFF
13,TRBJ1-2,TRBV20-1,NA,NA,TGCAGTGCTAGTCCGGGCCGGGTTGTTGGCTACACCTTC,CSASPGRVVGYTF
17,TRBJ1-4,TRBV2,NA,NA,TGTGCCAGCAGTCTCCCCTCCGGGACCTCAACTAATGAAAAACTGTTTTTT,CASSLPSGTSTNEKLFF
18,TRBJ1-1,TRBV6-1,NA,NA,TGTGCCAGCAGTGAAAGGAACAGGAGAGGTTTCATGAACACTGAAGCTTTCTTT,CASSERNRRGFMNTEAFF
10,TRBJ1-4,TRBV30,NA,NA,TGTGCCGGCTACCGGGACATTCTGTTTTTT,CAGYRDILFF
17,TRBJ1-1,TRBV7-9,TRBD1,NA,TGTGCCAGCAGCTTCTGGACAGGGGGCCGTTTGAACACTGAAGCTTTCTTT,CASSFWTGGRLNTEAFF
14,TRBJ1-5,TRBV28,TRBD1,many,TGTGCCAGCGTCCCAGGGGGAGGTAATCAGCCCCAGCATTTT,CASVPGGGNQPQHF
19,TRBJ2-6,TRBV7-3,TRBD1,NA,TGTGCCAGCAGCTTAACAGGACAGGGGGCCCGCTCTGGGGCCAACGTCCTGACTTTC,CASSLTGQGARSGANVLTF
15,TRBJ2-7,TRBV7-6,TRBD1,NA,TGTGCCAGCAGCTTAGGGACCACAGGGGGTCTCGAGCAGTACTTC,CASSLGTTGGLEQYF
15,TRBJ2-5,TRBV5-5,NA,once,TGTGCCAGCAGCTCGATCTGGGGGGCGCAGGAGACCCAGTACTTC,CASSSIWGAQETQYF
16,TRBJ2-7,TRBV3-1/TRBV3-2,NA,NA,TGTGCCAGCAGCCTAACCCGGATCACCCTTTCCTACGAGCAGTACTTC,CASSLTRITLSYEQYF